The rows below give T cell receptor beta chains drawn from one sample of a study of OX40 agonist ivuxolimab in advanced cancers. The repertoire was sequenced with immunoSEQ multiplex PCR; TCRdb's copy has only in-frame clones and lacks some. The sample lists roughly 100,000 clones; around 90% were seen once. The input for sequencing was CD4+ or CD8+ T cells sorted from blood, taken in a trial of the OX40 agonist ivuxolimab. These receptors came from an adult with an advanced solid tumor such as melanoma, head and neck, liver or kidney cancer. Both conserved end residues are part of each CDR3. A D gene is named only where the DNA matches it firmly. Expanded clones are given a class, and other clones once, few, many or no size at all.

NA	NA	TRBJ1-1	TRBV4-2	16	TGTGCCAGCAGGAAAGTTACCGCCGGCCAGAGGGATGAAGCTTTCTTT	CASRKVTAGQRDEAFF
NA	NA	TRBJ2-2	TRBV6-6	14	TGTGCCAGCAGCGACAGACGCGACACCGGGGAGCTGTTTTTT	CASSDRRDTGELFF
NA	NA	TRBJ2-1	TRBV5-8	15	TGTGCCAGCAGCTCGGGACTTAACTCCTACAATGAGCAGTTCTTC	CASSSGLNSYNEQFF
NA	TRBD1	TRBJ1-1	TRBV2	12	TGTGCCAGCAGACAGGGGACCACTGAAGCTTTCTTT	CASRQGTTEAFF
once	TRBD1	TRBJ1-2	TRBV6-5	15	TGTGCCAGCAGTTACTCTACAGGGGGCGCCTATGGCTACACCTTC	CASSYSTGGAYGYTF
many	TRBD2	TRBJ2-1	TRBV6-5	15	TGTGCCAGCAGGCTAGCGGGGGGGCCGGCAGAGGAGCAGTTCTTC	CASRLAGGPAEEQFF
few	TRBD1	TRBJ1-1	TRBV15	15	TGTGCCACCAGCCTTCATCGGACAGGGCGCACTGAAGCTTTCTTT	CATSLHRTGRTEAFF
NA	NA	TRBJ1-1	TRBV6-5	15	TGTGCCAGCAGTTACCCAGGCAGGGGGAACACTGAAGCTTTCTTT	CASSYPGRGNTEAFF
few	TRBD2	TRBJ2-1	TRBV10-1	13	TGCGCCAGCGTGGGACTAGCAGGCAATGAGCAGTTCTTC	CASVGLAGNEQFF
NA	NA	TRBJ1-2	TRBV7-9	13	TGTGCCAGCAGCTCGCCGCGCCTCTATGGCTACACCTTC	CASSSPRLYGYTF
NA	NA	TRBJ2-3	TRBV6-1	14	TGTGCCAGCAGTGAAGGTATAGACACAGATACGCAGTATTTT	CASSEGIDTDTQYF
once	NA	TRBJ2-1	TRBV5-1	15	TGCGCCAGCAGGGAGCAGGGGCCTACCTACAATGAGCAGTTCTTC	CASREQGPTYNEQFF
NA	NA	TRBJ2-1	TRBV7-2	15	TGTGCCAGCAGCCCAGACCCAGGGCTCTACAATGAGCAGTTCTTC	CASSPDPGLYNEQFF
medium-sized	NA	TRBJ1-5	TRBV19	16	TGTGCCAGCTCCCTTTTGGGGGTGGATAGCAATCAGCCCCAGCATTTT	CASSLLGVDSNQPQHF
few	NA	TRBJ2-5	TRBV7-9	11	TGTGCCAGCAGCCTACAGGTGGGCCAGTACTTC	CASSLQVGQYF
NA	NA	TRBJ2-1	TRBV15	16	TGTGCCACCAGCCCACCTCTAGCGAGCTCCTACAATGAGCAGTTCTTC	CATSPPLASSYNEQFF
NA	TRBD1	TRBJ2-7	TRBV27	15	TGTGCCAGCAGTTTACTACAGGGGAGCCCCTACGAGCAGTACTTC	CASSLLQGSPYEQYF